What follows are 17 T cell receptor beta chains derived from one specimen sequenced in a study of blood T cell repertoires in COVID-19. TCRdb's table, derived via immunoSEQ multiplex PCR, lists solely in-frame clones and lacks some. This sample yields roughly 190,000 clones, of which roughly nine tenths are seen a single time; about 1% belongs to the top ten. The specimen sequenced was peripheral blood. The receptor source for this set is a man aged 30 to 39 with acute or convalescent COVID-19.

CDR3 loop: CASSSNSGSSGNTIYF. The CDR3 DNA reads as TGTGCCAGCAGCTCTAACAGTGGGAGCTCTGGAAACACCATATATTTT. This chain connects TRBV7-9 to TRBJ1-3; no definite D call. Trimming pared 4 bases from V and 0 bases from J, leaving 13 bases between. The CDR3 is 16 residues long. Germline values: CDR1 SEHNR, CDR2 FQNEAQ (reference sequence).

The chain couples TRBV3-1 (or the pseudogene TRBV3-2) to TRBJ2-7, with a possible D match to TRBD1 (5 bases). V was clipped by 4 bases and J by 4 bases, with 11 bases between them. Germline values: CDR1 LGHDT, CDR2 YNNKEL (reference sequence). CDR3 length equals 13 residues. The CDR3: CASSPGHWYEQYF. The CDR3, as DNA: TGTGCCAGCAGCCCCGGACATTGGTACGAGCAGTACTTC.

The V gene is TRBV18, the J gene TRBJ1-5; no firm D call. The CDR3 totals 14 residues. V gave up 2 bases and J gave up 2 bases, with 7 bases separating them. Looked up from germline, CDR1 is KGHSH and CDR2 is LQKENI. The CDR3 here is CASSPGEGNQPQHF. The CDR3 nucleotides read TGTGCCAGCTCACCAGGGGAGGGCAATCAGCCCCAGCATTTT.

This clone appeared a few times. The CDR3 protein is CASSLQGTLNTEAFF. The CDR3 DNA reads as TGTGCCAGCAGCCTACAGGGGACTCTGAACACTGAAGCTTTCTTT. The V gene is TRBV7-8, the J gene TRBJ1-1, with 7 bases that match TRBD1. The germline CDR1 and CDR2 sequences are SGHVS and FQNEAQ. The CDR3 covers 15 residues. Trimming removed 5 bases from V and 0 bases from J; junction bases left unmatched: 6.

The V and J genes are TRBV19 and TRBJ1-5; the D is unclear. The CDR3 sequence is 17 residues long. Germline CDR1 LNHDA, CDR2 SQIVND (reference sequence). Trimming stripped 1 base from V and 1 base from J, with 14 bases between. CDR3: CASSIAAESLSNQPQHF. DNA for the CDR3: TGTGCCAGTAGTATAGCGGCGGAGTCGTTGAGCAATCAGCCCCAGCATTTT.

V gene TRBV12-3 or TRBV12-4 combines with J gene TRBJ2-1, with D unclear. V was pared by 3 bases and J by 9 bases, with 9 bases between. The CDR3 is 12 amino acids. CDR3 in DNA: TGTGCCAGCAGTTTTTACTCCACTGAGCAGTTCTTC. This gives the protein CASSFYSTEQFF.

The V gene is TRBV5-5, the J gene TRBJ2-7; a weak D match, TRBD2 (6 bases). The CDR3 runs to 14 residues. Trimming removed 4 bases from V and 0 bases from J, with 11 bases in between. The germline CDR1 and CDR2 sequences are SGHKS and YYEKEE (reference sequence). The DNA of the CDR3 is TGTGCCAGCAGCCTCCGGGAGAGCTCCTACGAGCAGTACTTC. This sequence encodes CASSLRESSYEQYF.

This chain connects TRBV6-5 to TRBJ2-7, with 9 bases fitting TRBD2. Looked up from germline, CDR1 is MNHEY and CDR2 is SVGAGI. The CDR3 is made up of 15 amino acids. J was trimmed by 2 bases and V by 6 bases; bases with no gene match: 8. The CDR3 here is CASRRTGTSPYEQYF. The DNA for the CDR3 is TGTGCCAGCAGACGGACCGGGACTAGCCCCTACGAGCAGTACTTC.

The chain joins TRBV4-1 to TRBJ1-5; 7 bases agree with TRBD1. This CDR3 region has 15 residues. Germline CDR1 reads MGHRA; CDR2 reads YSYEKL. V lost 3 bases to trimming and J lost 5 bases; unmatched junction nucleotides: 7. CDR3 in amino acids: CASSHEGQLDQPQHF. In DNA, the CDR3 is TGCGCCAGCAGCCATGAGGGACAGCTCGATCAGCCCCAGCATTTT.

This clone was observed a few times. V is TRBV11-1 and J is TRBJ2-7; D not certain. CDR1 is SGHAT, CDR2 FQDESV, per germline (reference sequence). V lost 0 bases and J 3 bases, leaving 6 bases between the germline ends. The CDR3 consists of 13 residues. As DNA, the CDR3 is TGTGCCAGCAGCTTAGCACAGAACTACGAGCAGTACTTC. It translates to CASSLAQNYEQYF.

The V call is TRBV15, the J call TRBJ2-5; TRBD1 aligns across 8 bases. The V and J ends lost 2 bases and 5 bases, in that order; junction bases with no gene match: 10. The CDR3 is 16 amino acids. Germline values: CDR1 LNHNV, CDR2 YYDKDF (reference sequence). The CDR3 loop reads CATSRSPAGGVETQYF. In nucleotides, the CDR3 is TGTGCCACCAGCAGATCACCGGCAGGGGGCGTGGAGACCCAGTACTTC.

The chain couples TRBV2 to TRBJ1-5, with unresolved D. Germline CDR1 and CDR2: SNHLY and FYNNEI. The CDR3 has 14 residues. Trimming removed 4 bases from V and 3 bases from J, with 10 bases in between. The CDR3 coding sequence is TGTGCCAGCAGTGGAAAACGGTACAATCAGCCCCAGCATTTT. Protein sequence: CASSGKRYNQPQHF.

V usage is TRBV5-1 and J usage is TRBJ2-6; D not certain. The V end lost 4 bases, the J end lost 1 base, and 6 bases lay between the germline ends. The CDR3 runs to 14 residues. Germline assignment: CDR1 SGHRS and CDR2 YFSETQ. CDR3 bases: TGCGCCAGCAGCCCGGTTTCTGGGGCCAACGTCCTGACTTTC. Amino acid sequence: CASSPVSGANVLTF.

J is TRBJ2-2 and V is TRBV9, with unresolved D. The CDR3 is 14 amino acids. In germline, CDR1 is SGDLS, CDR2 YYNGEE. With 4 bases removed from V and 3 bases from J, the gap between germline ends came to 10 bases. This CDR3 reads CASSPRGDTGELFF. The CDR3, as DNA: TGTGCCAGCAGCCCTCGCGGAGACACCGGGGAGCTGTTTTTT.

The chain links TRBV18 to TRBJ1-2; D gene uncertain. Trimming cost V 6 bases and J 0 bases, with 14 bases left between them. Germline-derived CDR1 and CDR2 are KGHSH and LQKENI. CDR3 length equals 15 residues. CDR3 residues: CASSPGREANYGYTF. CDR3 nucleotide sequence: TGTGCCAGCTCGCCTGGACGGGAAGCTAACTATGGCTACACCTTC.

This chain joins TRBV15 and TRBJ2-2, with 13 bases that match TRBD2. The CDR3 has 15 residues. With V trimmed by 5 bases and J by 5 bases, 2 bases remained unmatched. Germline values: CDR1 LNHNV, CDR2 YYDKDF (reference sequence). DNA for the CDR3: TGTGCCACCAGCGGGGGACTAGCGGGAACCGGGGAGCTGTTTTTT. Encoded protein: CATSGGLAGTGELFF.

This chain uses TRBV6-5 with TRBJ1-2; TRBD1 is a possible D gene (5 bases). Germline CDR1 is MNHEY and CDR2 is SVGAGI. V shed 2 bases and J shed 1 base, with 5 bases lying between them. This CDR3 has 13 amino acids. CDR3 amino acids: CASSYDSNYGYTF. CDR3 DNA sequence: TGTGCCAGCAGTTACGACAGTAACTATGGCTACACCTTC.